The next 10 T cell receptor beta chains were all read from a single sample in a study of beta chain features in type 1 diabetes. Findings and limits, study-wide: The study found moderately but significantly shorter TCRB CDR3s in all four CD4+ subsets of Type 1 diabetes patients.

The study reverse transcribed the entire isolated RNA, so it sequenced expressed TCRB transcripts. Only in-frame clones appear in the TCRdb table, and some are missing; sequencing was by immunoSEQ multiplex PCR. The sample carries 300,000 to 450,000 clones, around 10% recorded once. Antigen specificity for these receptors is unknown. The sequenced material came from central memory CD4+ T cells from blood. The origin of the receptors is a man under 40 with type 1 diabetes.

This clone was seen many times. The chain is built from TRBV28 and TRBJ2-1, with TRBD2 matching over 13 bases. The V gene's germline CDR1 is MDHEN and CDR2 SYDVKM. V was pared by 10 bases and J by 12 bases, with 15 bases of the junction left unmatched. This CDR3 region has 15 residues. The CDR3: CATLDREGLAGRQFF. CDR3 sequence (DNA): TGTGCCACCCTTGACAGAGAGGGACTAGCGGGAAGGCAGTTCTTC.

This rearrangement joins TRBV6-1 to TRBJ2-7, with TRBD2 matching over 8 bases. Trimming at V came to 7 bases and at J to 3 bases, leaving 5 bases not matched to a gene. Looked up from germline, CDR1 is MNHNS and CDR2 is SASEGT. This CDR3 has 13 residues. As DNA, the CDR3 is TGTGCCAGCATTAGCGGGACGGTCTACGAGCAGTACTTC. Translating gives CASISGTVYEQYF.

The genes are TRBV7-7 and TRBJ2-5; tentatively, D is TRBD2 (6 bases). The CDR3 totals 13 residues. Germline loops: CDR1 SSHAT, CDR2 FNYEAQ (reference sequence). CDR3 protein: CASGRSGGETQYF. The CDR3 coding sequence is TGTGCTAGCGGTCGTTCCGGAGGGGAGACCCAGTACTTC.

Only a few counts were recorded for this clone. The sample holds other DNA sequences that translate to the same CDR3. The V and J genes are TRBV5-1 and TRBJ2-3, with unresolved D. The CDR3 spans 14 residues. V was cut by 0 bases and J by 1 base, with 6 bases left in between. CDR1 is SGHRS and CDR2 is YFSETQ in the germline V gene. The CDR3 DNA is TGCGCCAGCAGCTTGGACAGTGGCACAGATACGCAGTATTTT. The encoded protein is CASSLDSGTDTQYF.

This rearrangement joins TRBV5-1 to TRBJ1-1; 9 nucleotides line up with TRBD1. Per germline, CDR1 SGHRS and CDR2 YFSETQ. The CDR3 runs to 16 residues. V trimming: 4 bases; J trimming: 3 bases; junction bases outside the gene matches: 10. In DNA form, the CDR3 reads TGCGCCAGCAGCCTCACAGGGGGCGTCTGGGACACTGAAGCTTTCTTT. This sequence encodes CASSLTGGVWDTEAFF.

This chain joins TRBV4-1 and TRBJ2-1; 8 nucleotides agree with TRBD1. Germline CDR1 is MGHRA and CDR2 is YSYEKL. The trim removed 2 bases at V and 6 bases at J, leaving 6 bases unmatched. CDR3 length equals 15 residues. CDR3 nucleotides: TGCGCCAGCAGCCAACCGTCAGGGGGCCGCAATGAGCAGTTCTTC. Protein: CASSQPSGGRNEQFF.

A few counts support this clone. The chain joins TRBV4-1 to TRBJ1-1, with a tentative D call TRBD1 (5 bases). The V end was cut by 0 bases, the J end by 8 bases, with 13 bases between. The CDR3 has 14 residues. Looked up from germline, CDR1 is MGHRA and CDR2 is YSYEKL. The CDR3 DNA is TGCGCCAGCAGCCAAGAATATTGGGCAGGGGAAGCTTTCTTT. This encodes CASSQEYWAGEAFF.

This clone was counted a few times. The rearrangement joins TRBV9 to TRBJ2-1, with a possible D match to TRBD2 (6 bases). This CDR3 spans 15 amino acids. Trimming shortened V by 5 bases and J by 0 bases, and 12 bases separated the two germline ends. The germline gives CDR1 SGDLS, CDR2 YYNGEE. CDR3 DNA sequence: TGTGCCAGCAGTCTTAGCGGCAGCTCCTACAATGAGCAGTTCTTC. As protein: CASSLSGSSYNEQFF.

This clone was detected ten times or more. In the same sample, other DNA sequences code for this CDR3. V is TRBV9 and J is TRBJ2-5; D uncertain. The V end was cut by 0 bases, the J end by 1 base, with 7 bases between. This CDR3 contains 14 residues. The V gene's germline CDR1 is SGDLS and CDR2 YYNGEE. The CDR3: CASSVAGSQETQYF. The CDR3 DNA reads as TGTGCCAGCAGCGTAGCAGGATCCCAAGAGACCCAGTACTTC.

V gene TRBV6-5 combines with J gene TRBJ1-1; D not resolved. Germline V gene sequence: CDR1 MNHEY, CDR2 SVGAGI. The CDR3 is 11 amino acids. V dropped 2 bases and J dropped 9 bases, with 7 bases sitting between them. The CDR3 DNA sequence: TGTGCCAGCAGTTACAGGGATAAAGCTTTCTTT. Translation: CASSYRDKAFF.